This TCR beta chain appears in the sequencing data of a study of cytomegalovirus exposure and HLA in healthy donors. In the case of this clone: The target antigen is unknown.

Broader study findings: A later look showed TCR association rates differing by HLA locus, highest for DRB1 and lowest for HLA-C. Indistinguishable V segments such as TRBV6-2 and TRBV6-3 were excluded. Earlier findings revealed that most TCR beta V segments proved productive either about 90% or about 30% of the time.

The PCR contained 60 Vbeta and 13 Jbeta primers. The assay was immunoSEQ multiplex PCR, and TCRdb's table has in-frame clones only and misses some. Of over 200,000 clones in the sample, roughly four fifths are singletons; the top ten hold 0.58%. This CDR3 spans 14 amino acids. V was cut by 8 bases and J by 0 bases, with 11 bases left in between. Germline CDR1 is KGHSH and CDR2 is LQKENI. The receptor was derived from a middle-aged woman in good health and CMV-seronegative. The sample consisted of PBMCs. This chain links TRBV18 with TRBJ1-3; a weak D match, TRBD1 (6 bases). CDR3 protein: CASTTGLSGNTIYF. In DNA, the CDR3 is TGTGCCAGCACTACAGGGCTCTCTGGAAACACCATATATTTT.